This TCR beta chain was identified in a study of radiotherapy plus CTLA-4 blockade in lung cancer. Overall study results and limits: After radiotherapy and ipilimumab, tumor-derived clones expanded in peripheral blood.

With respect to this clone: Its antigen is not known.

Ipilimumab-mediated CTLA-4 blockade plus focal radiation was given to patients having chemo-refractory metastatic non-small-cell lung cancer. Assay used: immunoSEQ multiplex PCR; TCRdb lists only in-frame clones, some missing. The sample yields approximately 100,000 clones, under 90% seen once. The germline V gene encodes CDR1 SNHLY and CDR2 FYNNEI. The CDR3 spans 14 residues. V was trimmed by 4 bases and J by 2 bases, leaving 11 bases between them. The origin of this receptor is a human donor with non-small cell lung cancer that progressed on radiotherapy plus ipilimumab. Some clones in this sample may be carry-over from other donors' samples. The starting material was peripheral blood, obtained from a patient treated with radiotherapy plus ipilimumab. This chain connects TRBV2 to TRBJ1-2; unclear D gene. The CDR3 spells CASSGQSRNYGYTF. Here the CDR3 DNA reads TGTGCCAGCAGTGGACAAAGCAGGAACTATGGCTACACCTTC. Using reference TRBV2 and TRBJ1-2 for the parts outside the CDR3, the full variable domain is EPEVTQTPSHQVTQMGQEVILRCVPISNHLYFYWYRQILGQKVEFLVSFYNNEISEKSEIFDDQFSVERPDGSNFTLKIRSTKLEDSAMYFCASSGQSRNYGYTFGSGTRLTVV.